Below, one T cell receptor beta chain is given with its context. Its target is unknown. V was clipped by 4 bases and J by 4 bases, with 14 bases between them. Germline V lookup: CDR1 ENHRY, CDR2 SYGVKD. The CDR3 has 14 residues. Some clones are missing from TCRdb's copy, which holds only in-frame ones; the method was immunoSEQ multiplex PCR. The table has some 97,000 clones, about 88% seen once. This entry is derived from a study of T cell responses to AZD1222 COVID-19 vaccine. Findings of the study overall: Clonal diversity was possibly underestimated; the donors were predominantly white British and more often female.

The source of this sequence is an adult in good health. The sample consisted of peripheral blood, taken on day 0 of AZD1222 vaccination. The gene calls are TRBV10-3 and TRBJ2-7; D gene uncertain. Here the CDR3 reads CAISVLDGPYEQYF. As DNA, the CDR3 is TGTGCCATCAGTGTCTTAGATGGGCCTTACGAGCAGTACTTC.